This note documents a single T cell receptor (beta chain) sequence. Antigen: not known. The PCR employed 60 Vbeta primers together with 13 Jbeta primers. Generated by immunoSEQ multiplex PCR, the TCRdb table keeps only in-frame clones and is missing some. The data show around 210,000 clones, roughly 77% seen once. The source of the sample is a study of cytomegalovirus exposure and HLA in healthy donors. Study-wide results and caveats: Association of a missense DCLRE1C variant with TCR beta V- and J-gene trimming was reported in a later analysis. In a later analysis, the majority of CMV-associated beta chains seemingly showed HLA restriction. DRB1 showed the most TCR associations and HLA-C the fewest in a later analysis, as rates varied by HLA locus. Presence/absence analyses took donor sequencing depth as roughly uniform.

This receptor was identified in a male donor in good health and CMV-seropositive. The sample consisted of PBMCs.

The CDR3 nucleotides read TGTGCCAGCAGCGGTCCCGGGCGGGAGCCCCACAATGAGCAGTTCTTC. As protein: CASSGPGREPHNEQFF. The rearrangement links TRBV21-1 to TRBJ2-1; TRBD2 is taken as the D call from the table, unchecked against the DNA. TRBV21-1 is labeled a pseudogene. CDR3 size: 16 residues.